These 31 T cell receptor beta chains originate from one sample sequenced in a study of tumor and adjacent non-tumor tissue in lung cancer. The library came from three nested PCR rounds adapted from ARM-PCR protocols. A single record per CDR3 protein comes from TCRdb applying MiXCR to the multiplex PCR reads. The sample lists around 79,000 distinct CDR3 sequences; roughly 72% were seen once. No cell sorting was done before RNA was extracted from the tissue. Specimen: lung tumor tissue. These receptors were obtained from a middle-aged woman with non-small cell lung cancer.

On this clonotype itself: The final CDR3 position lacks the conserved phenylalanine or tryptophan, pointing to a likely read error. CDR3 bases: TGTGCTAGCAGTTACCAGGGACACCAGAACACTGAAGCTTTCTAT. This sequence encodes CASSYQGHQNTEAFY. This chain joins TRBV6-5 and TRBJ1-1; D is perhaps TRBD1 (6 bases). The germline gives CDR1 MNHEY, CDR2 SVGAGI. The CDR3 extends over 15 amino acids.

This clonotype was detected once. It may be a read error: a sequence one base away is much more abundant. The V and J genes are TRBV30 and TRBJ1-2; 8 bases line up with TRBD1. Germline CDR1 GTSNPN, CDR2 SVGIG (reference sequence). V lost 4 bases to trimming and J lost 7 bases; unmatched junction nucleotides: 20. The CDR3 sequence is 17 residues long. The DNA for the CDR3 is TGTGCCTGGACCCCGACAGGGGTTTTCTTAGCCGTGCGTGGCTACACCTTC. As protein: CAWTPTGVFLAVRGYTF.

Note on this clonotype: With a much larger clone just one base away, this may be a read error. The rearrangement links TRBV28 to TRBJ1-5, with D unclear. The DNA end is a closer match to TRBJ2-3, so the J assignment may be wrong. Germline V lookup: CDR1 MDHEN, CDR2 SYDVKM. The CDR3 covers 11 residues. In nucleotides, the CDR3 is TGTGCCAGCAGCCGGAATCAGCCCCAGTATTTT. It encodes CASSRNQPQYF.

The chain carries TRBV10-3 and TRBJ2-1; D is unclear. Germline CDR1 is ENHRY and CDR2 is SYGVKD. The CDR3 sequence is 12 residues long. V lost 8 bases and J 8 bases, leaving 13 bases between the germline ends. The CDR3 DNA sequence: TGTGCCATCGGTCCAAATGTGGATGAGCAGTTCTTC. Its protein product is CAIGPNVDEQFF.

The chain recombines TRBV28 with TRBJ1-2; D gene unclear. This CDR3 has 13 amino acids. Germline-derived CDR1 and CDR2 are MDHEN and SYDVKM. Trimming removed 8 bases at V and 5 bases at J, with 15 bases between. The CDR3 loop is CASQGQERYGYTF. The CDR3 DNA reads TGTGCCAGCCAAGGGCAGGAACGGTATGGCTACACCTTC.

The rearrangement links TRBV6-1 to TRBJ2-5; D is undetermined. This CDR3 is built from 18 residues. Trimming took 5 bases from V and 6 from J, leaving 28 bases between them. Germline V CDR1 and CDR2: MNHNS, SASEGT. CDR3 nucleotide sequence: TGTGCCAGCAGTTACGGCGTGGGCAGGCTCGGCCTCCGGAAGACCCAGTACTTC. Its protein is CASSYGVGRLGLRKTQYF.

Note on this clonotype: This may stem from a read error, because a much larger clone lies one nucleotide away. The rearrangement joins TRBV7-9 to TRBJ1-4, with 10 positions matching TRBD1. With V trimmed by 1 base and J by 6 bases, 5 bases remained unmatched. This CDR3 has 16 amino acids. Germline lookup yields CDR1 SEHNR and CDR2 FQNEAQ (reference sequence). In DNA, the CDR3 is TGTGCCAGCAGCTTAGATGGGACAGGGGACGATGAAAAACTGTTTTTT. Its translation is CASSLDGTGDDEKLFF.

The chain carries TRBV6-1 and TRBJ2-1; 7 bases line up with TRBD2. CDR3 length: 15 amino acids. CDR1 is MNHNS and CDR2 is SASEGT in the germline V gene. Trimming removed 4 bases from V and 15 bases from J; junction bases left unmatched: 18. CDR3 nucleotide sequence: TGTGCCAGCAGTGGGGAGGGTCTAGCTGGCAATGAGTGGTTCTTC. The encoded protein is CASSGEGLAGNEWFF.

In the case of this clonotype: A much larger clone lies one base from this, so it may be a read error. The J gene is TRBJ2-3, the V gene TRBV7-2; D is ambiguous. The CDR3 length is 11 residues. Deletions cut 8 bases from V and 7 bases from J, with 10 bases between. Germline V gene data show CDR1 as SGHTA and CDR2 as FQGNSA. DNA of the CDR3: TGTGCCAGCTTGAAGTGGAATACGCAGTATTTT. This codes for CASLKWNTQYF.

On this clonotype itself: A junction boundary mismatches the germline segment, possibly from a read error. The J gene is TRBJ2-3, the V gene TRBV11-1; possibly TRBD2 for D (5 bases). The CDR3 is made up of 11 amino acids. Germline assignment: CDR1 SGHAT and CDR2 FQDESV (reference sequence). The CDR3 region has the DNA TGCCCCAGCAGTTTTCTGAGCGGGCAGTATTTT. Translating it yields CPSSFLSGQYF.

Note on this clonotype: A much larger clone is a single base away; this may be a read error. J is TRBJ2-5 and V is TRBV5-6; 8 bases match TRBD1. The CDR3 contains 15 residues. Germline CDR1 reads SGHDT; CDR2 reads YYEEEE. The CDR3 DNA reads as TGTGCCAGCAGCTCCAGGGGGCAGGGGGAAGAGGCCCAGTACTTC. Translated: CASSSRGQGEEAQYF.

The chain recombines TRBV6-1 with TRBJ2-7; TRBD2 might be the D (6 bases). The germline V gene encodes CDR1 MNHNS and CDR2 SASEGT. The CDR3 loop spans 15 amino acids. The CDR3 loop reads CASRQISGSSYEQYF. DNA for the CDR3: TGTGCGAGTCGACAAATTAGCGGTAGCTCCTACGAGCAGTACTTC.

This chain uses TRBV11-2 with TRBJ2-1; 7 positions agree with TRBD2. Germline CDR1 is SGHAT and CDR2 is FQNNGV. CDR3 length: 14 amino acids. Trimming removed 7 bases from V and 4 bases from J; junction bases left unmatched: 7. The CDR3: CASTMSGGYNEQFF. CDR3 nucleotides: TGTGCCAGCACAATGTCGGGGGGTTACAATGAGCAGTTCTTC.

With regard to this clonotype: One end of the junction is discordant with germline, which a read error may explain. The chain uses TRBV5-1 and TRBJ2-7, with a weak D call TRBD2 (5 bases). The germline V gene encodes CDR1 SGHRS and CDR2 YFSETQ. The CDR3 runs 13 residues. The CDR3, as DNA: TGCGCCAACAGCTATACGGGGAACTACGAGCAGTACTTC. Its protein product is CANSYTGNYEQYF.

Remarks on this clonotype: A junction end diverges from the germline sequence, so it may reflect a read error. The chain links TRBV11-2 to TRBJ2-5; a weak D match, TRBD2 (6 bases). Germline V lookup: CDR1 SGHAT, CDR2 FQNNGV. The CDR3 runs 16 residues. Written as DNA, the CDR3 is TGTGCCAGCAACTTAGTTGGGCGGAGGGCCCAAGAGACCCTATACTTC. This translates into CASNLVGRRAQETLYF.

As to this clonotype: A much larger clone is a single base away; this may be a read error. Here the CDR3 DNA reads TGCGCCAGCAGCATGGCAAGCGGGCCCGCAGATACGCAGTATTTT. Translation gives CASSMASGPADTQYF. The chain recombines TRBV5-1 with TRBJ2-3; TRBD2 is a possible D gene (6 bases). Between the trimmed V and J ends, which lost 4 bases and 4 bases, there was a span of 16 bases. The CDR3 is 15 residues long. In germline, CDR1 is SGHRS, CDR2 YFSETQ.

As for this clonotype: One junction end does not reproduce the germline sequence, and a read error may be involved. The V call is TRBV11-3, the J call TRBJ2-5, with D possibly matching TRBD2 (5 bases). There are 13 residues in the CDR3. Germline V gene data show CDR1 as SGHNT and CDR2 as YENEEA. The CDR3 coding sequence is TGTGCCAGCCGTCGGGGAACCCAAGAGACCCATTACTTC. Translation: CASRRGTQETHYF.

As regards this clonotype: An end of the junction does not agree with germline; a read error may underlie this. The CDR3 nucleotides read TGTGTCAGCAGCGATAGCAATCAACCCCAGCATTTT. Its protein product is CVSSDSNQPQHF. The chain carries TRBV6-2 or TRBV6-3 and TRBJ1-5; D is uncertain. CDR3 length equals 12 residues. Per germline, CDR1 MNHEY and CDR2 SVGEGT.

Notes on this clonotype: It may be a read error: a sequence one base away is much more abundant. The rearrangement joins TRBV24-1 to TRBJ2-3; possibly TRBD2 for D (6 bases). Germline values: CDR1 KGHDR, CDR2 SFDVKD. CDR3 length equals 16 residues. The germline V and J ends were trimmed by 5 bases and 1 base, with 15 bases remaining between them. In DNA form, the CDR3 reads TGTGCCACCAGTGGACGATGCGGGGCCGGCACAGATACGCAGTATTTT. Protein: CATSGRCGAGTDTQYF.

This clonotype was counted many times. CDR3 DNA: TGTGCCAGCAGCTTTGATGACGAGCAGTACTTC. It translates to CASSFDDEQYF. J is TRBJ2-7 and V is TRBV7-9, with no clear D. V lost 3 bases and J 5 bases, leaving 5 bases between the germline ends. The CDR3 contains 11 residues. CDR1 is SEHNR, CDR2 FQNEAQ, per germline (reference sequence). The variable domain in full, completed from reference TRBV7-9 and TRBJ2-7, reads DTGVSQNPRHKITKRGQNVTFRCDPISEHNRLYWYRQTLGQGPEFLTYFQNEAQLEKSRLLSDRFSAERPKGSFSTLEIQRTEQGDSAMYLCASSFDDEQYFGPGTRLTVT.

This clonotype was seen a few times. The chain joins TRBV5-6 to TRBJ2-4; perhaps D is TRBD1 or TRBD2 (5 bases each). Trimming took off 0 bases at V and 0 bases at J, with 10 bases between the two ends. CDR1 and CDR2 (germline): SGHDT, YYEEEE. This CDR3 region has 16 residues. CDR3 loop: CASSLGGPLAKNIQYF. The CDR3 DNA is TGTGCCAGCAGCTTGGGGGGACCGCTAGCCAAAAACATTCAGTACTTC.

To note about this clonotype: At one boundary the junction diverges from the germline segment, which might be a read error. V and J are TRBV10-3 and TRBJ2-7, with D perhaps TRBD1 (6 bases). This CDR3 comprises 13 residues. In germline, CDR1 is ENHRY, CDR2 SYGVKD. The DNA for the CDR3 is TGTGCCTTCAGGGGAGCCCAGGGCTACGAGCAATACTTC. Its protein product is CAFRGAQGYEQYF.

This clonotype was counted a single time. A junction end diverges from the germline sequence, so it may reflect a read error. CDR3 sequence reads: CASNLGTTGTDMQYF. The CDR3 region has the DNA TGTGCCAGCAACTTAGGGACTACCGGGACAGATATGCAGTATTTT. The chain carries TRBV11-2 and TRBJ2-3; either TRBD1 or TRBD2 may fit D (7 bases each). The CDR3 is 15 amino acids. The germline V gene has CDR1 SGHAT and CDR2 FQNNGV. Filled out from reference TRBV11-2 and TRBJ2-3, the complete variable domain reads EAGVAQSPRYKIIEKRQSVAFWCNPISGHATLYWYQQILGQGPKLLIQFQNNGVVDDSQLPKDRFSAERLKGVDSTLKIQPAKLEDSAVYLCASNLGTTGTDMQYFGPGTRLTVL.

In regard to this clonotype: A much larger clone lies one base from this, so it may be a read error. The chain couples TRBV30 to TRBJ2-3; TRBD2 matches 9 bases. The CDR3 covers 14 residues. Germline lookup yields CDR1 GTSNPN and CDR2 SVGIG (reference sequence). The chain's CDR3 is CAWILAGASDMQYF. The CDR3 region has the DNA TGTGCCTGGATACTAGCGGGTGCATCAGATATGCAGTATTTT.

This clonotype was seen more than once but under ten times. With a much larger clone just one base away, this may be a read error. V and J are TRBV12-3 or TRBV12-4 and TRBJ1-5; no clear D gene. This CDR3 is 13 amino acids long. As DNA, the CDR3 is TGTGTCAGCAGTTTATTTGGCAATCAGCCCCAGCATTTT. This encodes CVSSLFGNQPQHF.

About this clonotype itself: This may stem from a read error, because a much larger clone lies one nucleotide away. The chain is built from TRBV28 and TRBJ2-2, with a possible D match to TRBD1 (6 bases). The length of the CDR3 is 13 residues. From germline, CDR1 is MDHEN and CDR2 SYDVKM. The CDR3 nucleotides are TGTGCCATCAACCAGGGGAACACCCGGGAGCTGTTTTTT. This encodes CAINQGNTRELFF.

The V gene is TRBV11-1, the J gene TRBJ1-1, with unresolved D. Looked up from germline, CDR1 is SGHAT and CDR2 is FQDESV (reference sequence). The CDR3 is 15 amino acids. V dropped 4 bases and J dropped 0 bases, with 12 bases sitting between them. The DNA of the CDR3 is TGTGCCAGCAGCTCAACTTGGACGGTGAACACTGAAGCTTTCTTT. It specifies CASSSTWTVNTEAFF. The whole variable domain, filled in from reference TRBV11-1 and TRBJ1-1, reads EAEVAQSPRYKITEKSQAVAFWCDPISGHATLYWYRQILGQGPELLVQFQDESVVDDSQLPKDRFSAERLKGVDSTLKIQPAELGDSAMYLCASSSTWTVNTEAFFGQGTRLTVV.

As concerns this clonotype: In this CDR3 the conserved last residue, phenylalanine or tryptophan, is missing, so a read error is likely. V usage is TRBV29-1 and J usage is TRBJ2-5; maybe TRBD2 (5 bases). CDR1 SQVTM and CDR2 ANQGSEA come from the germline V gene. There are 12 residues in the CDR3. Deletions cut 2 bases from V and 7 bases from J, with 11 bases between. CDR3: CSVELTGGTQYI. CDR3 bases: TGCAGCGTTGAACTCACTGGAGGGACCCAGTACATC.

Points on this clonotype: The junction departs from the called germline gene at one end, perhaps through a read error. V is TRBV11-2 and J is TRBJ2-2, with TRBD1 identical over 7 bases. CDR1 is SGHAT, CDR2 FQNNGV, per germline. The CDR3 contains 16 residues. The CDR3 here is CASSTRQGSDTGELLF. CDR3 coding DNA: TGTGCCAGTAGCACCCGACAGGGATCCGACACCGGGGAGCTGCTTTTT.

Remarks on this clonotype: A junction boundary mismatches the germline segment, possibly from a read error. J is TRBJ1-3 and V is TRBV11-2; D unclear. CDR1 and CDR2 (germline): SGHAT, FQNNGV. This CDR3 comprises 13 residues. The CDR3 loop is CANSLASGNTIYF. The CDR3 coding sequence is TGTGCCAACAGCTTAGCGTCCGGGAACACCATATATTTT.

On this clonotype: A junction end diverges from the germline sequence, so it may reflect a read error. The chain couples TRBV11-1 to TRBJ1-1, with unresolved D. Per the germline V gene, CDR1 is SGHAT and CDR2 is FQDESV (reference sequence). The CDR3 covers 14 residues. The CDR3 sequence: CASNPREYYTETFF. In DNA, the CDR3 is TGTGCCAGCAACCCACGGGAATACTACACTGAAACTTTTTTT. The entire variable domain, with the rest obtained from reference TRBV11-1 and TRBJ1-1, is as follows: EAEVAQSPRYKITEKSQAVAFWCDPISGHATLYWYRQILGQGPELLVQFQDESVVDDSQLPKDRFSAERLKGVDSTLKIQPAELGDSAMYLCASNPREYYTETFFGQGTRLTVV.